This T cell receptor beta chain was sequenced for a study of blood T cell repertoires in COVID-19 (dated by TCRdb to the early 2020s). About the investigation overall: The collaborator samples originated in the United States, Italy and Spain and spanned the acute and convalescent phases of COVID-19. Where HLA class I and class II types were available, the types were taken from metadata supplied by the sample provider, not from assay-based typing. A de-identified subject ID, COVID-19 status, age in years and sex were almost always included in the sample metadata. A freely available public database, intended as a resource for researchers studying the immune response to SARS-CoV-2, is where the repertoires were released. Subjects who had been exposed to COVID-19, were actively infected with it, or had recovered from it provided the deeply sampled blood TCRbeta repertoires that made up the dataset. The samples were drawn from the first 160 participants of the ongoing ImmuneRACE study and from 950 to 1,500 subjects provided by 6 global collaborators. The material from the prospective study consisted of cDNA or gDNA derived from T cells, B-cell-depleted T cells, or PBMCs.

On this clone itself: This receptor's antigen is unknown. No per-base quality is available; no much larger clone lies one base away.

Broader findings and caveats from the paper: How much clinical and demographic metadata was included differed by source and by participant, and the metadata was provided uncurated.

V is cut by 4 bases and J by 3 bases, and the space between the germline ends is 15 bases. From cysteine to phenylalanine, the CDR3 is 14 amino acids long. Only the CDR3 part of the read is kept: 42 bases, read in frame from the first base. Reading the germline V gene (reference sequence) gives CDR1 GTSNPN and CDR2 SVGIG. Collaborating institutions collected whole blood in K2EDTA tubes following their own protocols. For TCRbeta analysis, collaborator samples were shipped as frozen whole blood, as isolated PBMCs, or as DNA extracted from either sample type. TCRbeta CDR3 regions were amplified from genomic DNA by means of the immunoSEQ Assay, a bias-controlled multiplex PCR. Regarding the original processing steps: The number of nucleated cells in each sample was estimated from the amplification of reference gene primers within the assay. To quantify the absolute abundance of each unique TCRbeta CDR3 rearrangement, sequence reads were collapsed and filtered. For each sample, productive Simpson clonality was calculated as the square root of Simpson's diversity index across productive rearrangements. TCRdb retrieved this table from immuneACCESS and kept in-frame rearrangements only. Not all clones are present; in checked studies, unresolved V genes account for under half, and no reason is known for the remainder. The V and J calls and clone size come from that table; D and trimming were worked out from the DNA. Across this sample there are over 150,000 clones, with roughly 80% seen only once. The ten largest account for 25% to 35% of the sample.

The chain employs TRBV30 and TRBJ1-2; TRBD1 is a possible D gene, resting on 6 matching bases. Material for sequencing was peripheral blood. This TCR came from an older woman with acute or convalescent COVID-19. The CDR3 here reads CAWTPQGLYYGYTF. The DNA is as follows: TGTGCCTGGACCCCCCAGGGGCTTTACTATGGCTACACCTTC.